These T cell receptor beta chains were read from a single sample in a study of blood T cell repertoires in COVID-19. TCRdb keeps only in-frame clones here, not all; method: immunoSEQ multiplex PCR. The repertoire holds 200,000 to 250,000 clones, over 80% seen once, with 6.8% in the top ten. The sequenced material came from PBMCs or T cells enriched from blood (not recorded which). These receptors came from a woman aged 40 to 49 who had recovered from COVID-19. Each CDR3 is given with its conserved first and last residue. D genes are given only for firm matches. Clone size, where shown, is once, few, many, or a class for clones that have expanded.

abundance: -; j_gene: TRBJ2-1; v_gene: TRBV5-1; d_gene: TRBD2; CDR3nt: TGCGCCAGCAGCCCCACCCCGACTAGCGGTTACAATGAGCAGTTCTTC; CDR3aa: CASSPTPTSGYNEQFF
abundance: -; j_gene: TRBJ2-2; v_gene: TRBV5-1; d_gene: -; CDR3nt: TGCGCCAGCAGCTGGACGGGACAAAGGGGATATACCGGGGAGCTGTTTTTT; CDR3aa: CASSWTGQRGYTGELFF
abundance: -; j_gene: TRBJ2-2; v_gene: TRBV5-1; d_gene: -; CDR3nt: TGCGCCAGCAGATTTAGCCCCGCCGGGGAGCTGTTTTTT; CDR3aa: CASRFSPAGELFF
abundance: -; j_gene: TRBJ1-2; v_gene: TRBV19; d_gene: TRBD1; CDR3nt: TGTGCCAGCCGGGACAGCCGTCTCTATGGCTACACCTTC; CDR3aa: CASRDSRLYGYTF
abundance: -; j_gene: TRBJ2-3; v_gene: TRBV7-8; d_gene: TRBD2; CDR3nt: TGTGCCAGCAGCTCCGGGACCGTAAGCGGGAGGGTCACAGATACGCAGTATTTT; CDR3aa: CASSSGTVSGRVTDTQYF
abundance: -; j_gene: TRBJ2-2; v_gene: TRBV20-1; d_gene: -; CDR3nt: TGCAGTGCTAGTTCTCTGAGCGGCGCCGGGGAGCTGTTTTTT; CDR3aa: CSASSLSGAGELFF
abundance: -; j_gene: TRBJ1-2; v_gene: TRBV10-3; d_gene: -; CDR3nt: TGTGCCATCAGTGAACGGGGGAACTATGGCTACACCTTC; CDR3aa: CAISERGNYGYTF
abundance: -; j_gene: TRBJ2-3; v_gene: TRBV30; d_gene: TRBD2; CDR3nt: TGTGCCTGGAGTGTAGTGTCTAGCGGGGGGGCGGATACGCAGTATTTT; CDR3aa: CAWSVVSSGGADTQYF
abundance: -; j_gene: TRBJ2-4; v_gene: TRBV28; d_gene: -; CDR3nt: TGTGCCAGCAGGAGCCCAGGCCTCCTAGCCAAAAACATTCAGTACTTC; CDR3aa: CASRSPGLLAKNIQYF
abundance: -; j_gene: TRBJ1-1; v_gene: TRBV30; d_gene: TRBD1; CDR3nt: TGTGCAACTTCCCAGGGGGCGAGGACTGAAGCTTTCTTT; CDR3aa: CATSQGARTEAFF
abundance: few; j_gene: TRBJ2-2; v_gene: TRBV6-5; d_gene: -; CDR3nt: TGTGCCAGCAGGCACAGGGATCCGAACACCGGGGAGCTGTTTTTT; CDR3aa: CASRHRDPNTGELFF
abundance: -; j_gene: TRBJ2-1; v_gene: TRBV2; d_gene: -; CDR3nt: TGTGCCAGCAGTGAGGGGATACTAGTCAATGAGCAGTTCTTC; CDR3aa: CASSEGILVNEQFF
abundance: -; j_gene: TRBJ2-7; v_gene: TRBV2; d_gene: TRBD2; CDR3nt: TGTGCCAGCATGGCGGGAGGGCCGGGCGAGCAGTACTTC; CDR3aa: CASMAGGPGEQYF
abundance: few; j_gene: TRBJ2-7; v_gene: TRBV5-6; d_gene: -; CDR3nt: TGTGCCAGCAGCTTGGCCATGGGGACAATCTACTTC; CDR3aa: CASSLAMGTIYF
abundance: -; j_gene: TRBJ2-3; v_gene: TRBV28; d_gene: -; CDR3nt: TGTGCCAGCAGGACCCAGGGTAGCACAGATACGCAGTATTTT; CDR3aa: CASRTQGSTDTQYF
abundance: -; j_gene: TRBJ1-1; v_gene: TRBV24-1; d_gene: -; CDR3nt: TGTGCCACCAGTGATACGGGGGATAGTACTGAAGCTTTCTTT; CDR3aa: CATSDTGDSTEAFF
abundance: -; j_gene: TRBJ2-1; v_gene: TRBV7-9; d_gene: -; CDR3nt: TGTGCCAGCAGCTTACCGCCAGCCTACAATGAGCAGTTCTTC; CDR3aa: CASSLPPAYNEQFF
abundance: -; j_gene: TRBJ2-5; v_gene: TRBV6-5; d_gene: TRBD2; CDR3nt: TGTGCCAGCAGGAAGGCGGGAGGAGAGACCCAGTACTTC; CDR3aa: CASRKAGGETQYF
abundance: -; j_gene: TRBJ1-4; v_gene: TRBV25-1; d_gene: -; CDR3nt: TGTGCCAGCAGTGAATACAGGAGGGATGAAAAACTGTTTTTT; CDR3aa: CASSEYRRDEKLFF
abundance: -; j_gene: TRBJ1-1; v_gene: TRBV9; d_gene: -; CDR3nt: TGTGCCAGCAGCGCCAACAGCCCGAACACTGAAGCTTTCTTT; CDR3aa: CASSANSPNTEAFF
abundance: -; j_gene: TRBJ1-5; v_gene: TRBV10-2; d_gene: -; CDR3nt: TGCGCCAGCAGTGAGCTGGGGCGCGGTCAGCCCCAGCATTTT; CDR3aa: CASSELGRGQPQHF
abundance: -; j_gene: TRBJ1-1; v_gene: TRBV28; d_gene: -; CDR3nt: TGTGCCAGCAGTTTAATCGGGTATGAAGCTTTCTTT; CDR3aa: CASSLIGYEAFF
abundance: -; j_gene: TRBJ1-2; v_gene: TRBV15; d_gene: -; CDR3nt: TGTGCCACCAGCGGTCCTCAGGGGAGTGCCTTTTATGGCTACACCTTC; CDR3aa: CATSGPQGSAFYGYTF
abundance: -; j_gene: TRBJ2-7; v_gene: TRBV28; d_gene: TRBD2; CDR3nt: TGTGCCAGCAGTTTAACTAGCGGATTCTACGAGCAGTACTTC; CDR3aa: CASSLTSGFYEQYF
abundance: -; j_gene: TRBJ1-1; v_gene: TRBV30; d_gene: -; CDR3nt: TGTGCCTGGTCCTGGGGGCGGGCTAACACTGAAGCTTTCTTT; CDR3aa: CAWSWGRANTEAFF
abundance: -; j_gene: TRBJ2-7; v_gene: TRBV3-1/TRBV3-2; d_gene: -; CDR3nt: TGTGCCAGCAGCCACCAGGGAGAGCAGTACTTC; CDR3aa: CASSHQGEQYF
abundance: once; j_gene: TRBJ2-1; v_gene: TRBV7-2; d_gene: TRBD2; CDR3nt: TGTGCCAGCAGCTTAGATAGACTAGCGGGAGTGATGGCGGTCTTC; CDR3aa: CASSLDRLAGVMAVF
abundance: -; j_gene: TRBJ1-5; v_gene: TRBV30; d_gene: -; CDR3nt: TGTGCCTGGAGTAAAGGACAATTCAATCAGCCCCAGCATTTT; CDR3aa: CAWSKGQFNQPQHF
abundance: -; j_gene: TRBJ1-2; v_gene: TRBV6-5; d_gene: TRBD1; CDR3nt: TGTGCCAGCAGTTACGGGACAGGGGGAGGCTACACCTTC; CDR3aa: CASSYGTGGGYTF
abundance: -; j_gene: TRBJ1-4; v_gene: TRBV4-3; d_gene: -; CDR3nt: TGCGCCAGCAGCGAGGGAGTTTGGGACACAGCAGAAAAACTGTTTTTT; CDR3aa: CASSEGVWDTAEKLFF
abundance: -; j_gene: TRBJ1-2; v_gene: TRBV4-3; d_gene: -; CDR3nt: TGCGCCAGCAGCCAAGCACAACTAAACTATGGCTACACCTTC; CDR3aa: CASSQAQLNYGYTF
abundance: -; j_gene: TRBJ1-5; v_gene: TRBV21-1; d_gene: -; CDR3nt: TGTGCCAGCAGCGAAAGACAGGGGGCTCTCGGCAATCAGCCCCAGCATTTT; CDR3aa: CASSERQGALGNQPQHF
abundance: -; j_gene: TRBJ1-5; v_gene: TRBV21-1; d_gene: -; CDR3nt: TGTGCCAGCGAATCAAGTTCGGGGTACTGCTATCAGCCCCAGCATTTT; CDR3aa: CASESSSGYCYQPQHF
abundance: -; j_gene: TRBJ2-2; v_gene: TRBV5-6; d_gene: TRBD1; CDR3nt: TGTGCCAGCAGTCTCGGGACAGAAGGAAACACCGGGGAGCTGTTTTTT; CDR3aa: CASSLGTEGNTGELFF
abundance: -; j_gene: TRBJ2-1; v_gene: TRBV9; d_gene: TRBD2; CDR3nt: TGTGCCAGCAGCTCTCGAAGAGGTCTAGCGGGCAATTCCTACAATGAGCAGTTCTTC; CDR3aa: CASSSRRGLAGNSYNEQFF
abundance: -; j_gene: TRBJ1-1; v_gene: TRBV4-3; d_gene: TRBD1; CDR3nt: TGCGCCAGCAGCCAAGATAGGGGTACAGGGGGGATCACTGAAGCTTTCTTT; CDR3aa: CASSQDRGTGGITEAFF
abundance: few; j_gene: TRBJ2-7; v_gene: TRBV28; d_gene: -; CDR3nt: TGTGCCACCTTCCCACTAGGCGCAATCTACGAGCAGTACTTC; CDR3aa: CATFPLGAIYEQYF
abundance: -; j_gene: TRBJ2-5; v_gene: TRBV7-3; d_gene: -; CDR3nt: TGTGCCAGCAGCTTAGTTATCGGGGGACAAGAGACCCAGTACTTC; CDR3aa: CASSLVIGGQETQYF
abundance: -; j_gene: TRBJ2-5; v_gene: TRBV19; d_gene: TRBD1; CDR3nt: TGTGCCAGTAGTATCCGGGACAGGGGCGGAGAGACCCAGTACTTC; CDR3aa: CASSIRDRGGETQYF
abundance: -; j_gene: TRBJ2-4; v_gene: TRBV6-1; d_gene: TRBD1; CDR3nt: TGTGCCAGCAGTGGGACAGGGGGCGCGTGGGTAATTTCCAAAAACATTCAGTACTTC; CDR3aa: CASSGTGGAWVISKNIQYF
abundance: few; j_gene: TRBJ2-5; v_gene: TRBV5-1; d_gene: -; CDR3nt: TGCGCCAGCAGCTTGGCCGGGAGTTGGGGGAGAGAGACCCAGTACTTC; CDR3aa: CASSLAGSWGRETQYF
abundance: -; j_gene: TRBJ1-1; v_gene: TRBV15; d_gene: TRBD1; CDR3nt: TGTGCCACCAGCAGAGGAACAACAGGGGGAGTGAACACTGAAGCTTTCTTT; CDR3aa: CATSRGTTGGVNTEAFF
abundance: -; j_gene: TRBJ2-3; v_gene: TRBV5-1; d_gene: -; CDR3nt: TGCGCCAGCAGCTTACGCGCTGGGAGAGATACGCAGTATTTT; CDR3aa: CASSLRAGRDTQYF